This TCR beta chain was profiled in a study of blood T cell repertoires in COVID-19. This clone was counted a single time. The CDR3 is made up of 15 amino acids. The V and J ends lost 0 bases and 2 bases, in that order; junction bases with no gene match: 3. Germline lookup yields CDR1 WNHNN and CDR2 SYGVQD (reference sequence). Profiled with immunoSEQ multiplex PCR; TCRdb holds only in-frame clones, not every one. Among around 300,000 clones, 75% to 90% were seen once, and the ten largest hold about 12%. Specimen: peripheral blood. The TCR originated in a woman in her 70s with COVID-19, enrolled during active disease. The chain has TRBV10-1 and TRBJ2-5, with 7 bases identical to TRBD1. CDR3 DNA: TGCGCCAGCAGTGAGTCGAGCAGGGGGCAAGAGACCCAGTACTTC. Protein: CASSESSRGQETQYF.